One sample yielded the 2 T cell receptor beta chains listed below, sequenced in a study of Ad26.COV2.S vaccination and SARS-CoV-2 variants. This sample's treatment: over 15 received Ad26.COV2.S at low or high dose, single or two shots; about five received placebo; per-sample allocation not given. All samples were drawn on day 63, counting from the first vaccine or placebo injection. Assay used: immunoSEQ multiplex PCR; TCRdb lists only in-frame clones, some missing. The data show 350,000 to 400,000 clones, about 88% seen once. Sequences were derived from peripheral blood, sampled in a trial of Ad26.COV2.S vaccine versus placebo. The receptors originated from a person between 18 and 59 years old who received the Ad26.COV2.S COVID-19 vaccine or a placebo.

The CDR3 nucleotides read TGTGCCAGTAGTATAAACAGGGGACCGGGCAATCAGCCCCAGCATTTT. This encodes CASSINRGPGNQPQHF. The rearrangement joins TRBV19 to TRBJ1-5; 7 bases fit TRBD1. The CDR3 has 16 amino acids. CDR1 is LNHDA and CDR2 is SQIVND in the germline V gene (reference sequence). V shed 2 bases, J shed 2 bases, and the junction held 6 bases outside the gene matches.

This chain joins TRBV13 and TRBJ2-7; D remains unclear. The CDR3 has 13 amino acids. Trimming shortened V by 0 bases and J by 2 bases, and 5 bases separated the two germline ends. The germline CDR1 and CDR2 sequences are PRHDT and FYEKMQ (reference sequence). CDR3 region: CASSLGQTYEQYF. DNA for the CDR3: TGTGCCAGCAGCTTAGGGCAAACCTACGAGCAGTACTTC.